The entry below describes one T cell receptor beta chain. This entry belongs to a study of blood T cell repertoires in COVID-19. The overall study: The origin of the acute and convalescent COVID-19 samples was the United States, Italy and Spain. Nucleic acid was either cDNA or gDNA, and it came from T cells, B-cell-depleted T cells, or PBMCs.

Authors' analysis steps: Amplified reference gene primers provided the basis for estimating nucleated cell counts. The protocol was immunoSEQ multiplex PCR, while the TCRdb copy is restricted to in-frame clones and leaves out a portion. That table is the source of V, J and clone size, and D and trimming were worked out from the DNA. The sample comprises roughly 30,000 clones, 89% of which are singletons, and over 25% rests with the top ten. Sample: peripheral blood. The source is a man older than 75 with acute or convalescent COVID-19.

In DNA form, the CDR3 reads TGTGCCTGGAGTGTACTCAAACAGGGGGCGAGCTATGGCTACACCTTC. Encoded protein: CAWSVLKQGASYGYTF. The chain joins TRBV30 to TRBJ1-2, with TRBD1 identical over 9 bases. The CDR3 loop spans 16 amino acids. Losses at the gene ends were 0 bases for V and 4 bases for J; bases not matched to a gene: 9. The germline CDR1 and CDR2 sequences are GTSNPN and SVGIG (reference sequence). The full variable domain, in which reference TRBV30 and TRBJ1-2 provide the parts outside the CDR3, is SQTIHQWPATLVQPVGSPLSLECTVEGTSNPNLYWYRQAAGRGLQLLFYSVGIGQISSEVPQNLSASRPQDRQFILSSKKLLLSDSGFYLCAWSVLKQGASYGYTFGSGTRLTVV.